This T cell receptor beta chain was obtained from a study of OX40 agonist ivuxolimab in advanced cancers. Study-wide background: Ivuxolimab is a fully human IgG2 antibody that activates OX40 (CD134). Cohort: around 86% men, mean age roughly 60, aged about 23 to 79. Study-level results: Researchers did not establish what antigens the expanded peripheral T cells target.

The data were produced by immunoSEQ multiplex PCR, yet TCRdb's version contains in-frame clones alone and is incomplete. The sample has about 46,000 clones, more than 80% seen once; the top ten hold 12%. V was pared by 0 bases and J by 7 bases, with 10 bases of the junction left unmatched. CDR1 and CDR2 (germline): WNHNN, SYGVQD (reference sequence). CDR3 length: 16 amino acids. About this clone itself: As yet, its antigen is unknown.

The source of this sequence is an adult with an advanced solid tumor such as melanoma, head and neck, liver or kidney cancer. The chain is built from TRBV10-1 and TRBJ1-2; 8 bases line up with TRBD1. The specimen was CD4+ or CD8+ T cells sorted from blood, collected in a trial of the OX40 agonist ivuxolimab. The CDR3 bases are TGCGCCAGCAGTGAGTCGAGGCGACAGGGGTCGAGTGGCTACACCTTC. Protein sequence: CASSESRRQGSSGYTF.